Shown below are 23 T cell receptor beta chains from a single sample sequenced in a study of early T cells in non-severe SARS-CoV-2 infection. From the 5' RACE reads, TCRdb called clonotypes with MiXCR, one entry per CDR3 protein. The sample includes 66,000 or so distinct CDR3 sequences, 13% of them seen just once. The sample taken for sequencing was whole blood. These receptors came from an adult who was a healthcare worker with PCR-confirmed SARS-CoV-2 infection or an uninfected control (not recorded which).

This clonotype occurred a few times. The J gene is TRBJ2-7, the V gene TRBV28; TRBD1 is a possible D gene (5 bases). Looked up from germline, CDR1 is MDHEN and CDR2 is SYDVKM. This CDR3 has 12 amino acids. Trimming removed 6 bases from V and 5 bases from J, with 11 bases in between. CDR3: CASSLTDNEQYF. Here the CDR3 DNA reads TGTGCCAGCAGCCTGACAGATAACGAGCAGTACTTC.

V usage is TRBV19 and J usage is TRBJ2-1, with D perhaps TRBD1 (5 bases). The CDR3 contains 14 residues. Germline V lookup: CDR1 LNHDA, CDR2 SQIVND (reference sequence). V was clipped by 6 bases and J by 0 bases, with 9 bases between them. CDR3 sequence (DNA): TGTGCCAGTAGACAGGACCCCTCCTACAATGAGCAGTTCTTC. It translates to CASRQDPSYNEQFF.

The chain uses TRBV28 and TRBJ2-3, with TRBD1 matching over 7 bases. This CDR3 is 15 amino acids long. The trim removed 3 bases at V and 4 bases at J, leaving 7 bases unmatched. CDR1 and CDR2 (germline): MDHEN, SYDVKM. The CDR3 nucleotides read TGTGCCAGCAGTTTCCAACAGGGGTGGGCAGATACGCAGTATTTT. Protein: CASSFQQGWADTQYF.

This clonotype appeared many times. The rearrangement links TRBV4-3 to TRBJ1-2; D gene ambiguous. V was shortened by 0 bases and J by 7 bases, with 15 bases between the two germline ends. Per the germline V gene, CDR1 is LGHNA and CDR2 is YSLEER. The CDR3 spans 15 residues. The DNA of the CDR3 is TGCGCCAGCAGCCAAGACCTATTACTTTCAGGTGGCTACACCTTC. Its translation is CASSQDLLLSGGYTF.

The CDR3 DNA reads as TGTGCCAGCTCACCTCTCGACAGGGCCAGTAGCGGGAGCACAGATACGCAGTATTTT. The encoded protein is CASSPLDRASSGSTDTQYF. The chain employs TRBV18 and TRBJ2-3; D possibly uses TRBD1 or TRBD2 (7 bases each). The CDR3 sequence is 19 residues long. Germline V lookup: CDR1 KGHSH, CDR2 LQKENI. V lost 3 bases and J 0 bases, leaving 22 bases between the germline ends.

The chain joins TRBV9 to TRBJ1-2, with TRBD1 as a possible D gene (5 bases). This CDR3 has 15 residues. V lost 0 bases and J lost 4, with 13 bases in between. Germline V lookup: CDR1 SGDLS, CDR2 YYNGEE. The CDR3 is CASSVDSGHGYGYTF. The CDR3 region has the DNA TGTGCCAGCAGCGTAGACTCAGGGCACGGCTATGGCTACACCTTC.

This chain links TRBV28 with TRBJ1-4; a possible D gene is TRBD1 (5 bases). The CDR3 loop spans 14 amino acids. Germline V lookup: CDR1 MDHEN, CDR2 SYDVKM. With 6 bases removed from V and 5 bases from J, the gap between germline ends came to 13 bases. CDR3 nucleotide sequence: TGTGCCAGCAGGCTCCTGGGGCAGAATGAAAAACTGTTTTTT. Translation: CASRLLGQNEKLFF.

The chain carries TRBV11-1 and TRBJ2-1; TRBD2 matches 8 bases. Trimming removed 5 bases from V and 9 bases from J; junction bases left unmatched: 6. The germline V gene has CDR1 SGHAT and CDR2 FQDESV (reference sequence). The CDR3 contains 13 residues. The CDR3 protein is CASSNGLATEQFF. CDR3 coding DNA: TGTGCCAGCAGCAACGGACTAGCAACTGAGCAGTTCTTC.

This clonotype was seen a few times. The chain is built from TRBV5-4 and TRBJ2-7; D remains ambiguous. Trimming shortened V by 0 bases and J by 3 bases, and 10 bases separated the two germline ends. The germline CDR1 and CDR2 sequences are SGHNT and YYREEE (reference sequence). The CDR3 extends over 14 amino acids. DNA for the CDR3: TGTGCCAGCAGCTTGGGGGTGTGGGGCTACGAGCAGTACTTC. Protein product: CASSLGVWGYEQYF.

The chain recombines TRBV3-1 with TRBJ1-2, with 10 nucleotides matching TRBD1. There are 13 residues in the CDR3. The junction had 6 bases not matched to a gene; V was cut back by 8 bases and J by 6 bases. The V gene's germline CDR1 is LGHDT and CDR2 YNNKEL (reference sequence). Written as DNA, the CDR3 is TGTGCCAGCCGGGACAGGGGAGGCCATGGCTACACCTTC. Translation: CASRDRGGHGYTF.

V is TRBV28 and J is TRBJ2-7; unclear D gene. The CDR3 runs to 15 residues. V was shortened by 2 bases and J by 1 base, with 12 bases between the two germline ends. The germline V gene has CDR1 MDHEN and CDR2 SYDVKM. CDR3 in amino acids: CASSLTGPGSYEQYF. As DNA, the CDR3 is TGTGCCAGCAGTTTAACTGGCCCAGGATCCTACGAGCAGTACTTC.

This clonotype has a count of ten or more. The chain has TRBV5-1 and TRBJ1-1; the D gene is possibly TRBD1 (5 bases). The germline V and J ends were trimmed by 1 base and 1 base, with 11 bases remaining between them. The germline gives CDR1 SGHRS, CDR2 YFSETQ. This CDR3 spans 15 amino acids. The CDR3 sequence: CASSLSAGANTEAFF. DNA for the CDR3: TGCGCCAGCAGCTTGTCAGCCGGGGCGAACACTGAAGCTTTCTTT.

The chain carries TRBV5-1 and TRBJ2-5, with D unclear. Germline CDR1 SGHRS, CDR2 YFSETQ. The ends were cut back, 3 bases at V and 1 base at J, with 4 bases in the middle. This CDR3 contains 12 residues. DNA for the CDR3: TGCGCCAGCAGCTCTTCCCAAGAGACCCAGTACTTC. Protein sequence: CASSSSQETQYF.

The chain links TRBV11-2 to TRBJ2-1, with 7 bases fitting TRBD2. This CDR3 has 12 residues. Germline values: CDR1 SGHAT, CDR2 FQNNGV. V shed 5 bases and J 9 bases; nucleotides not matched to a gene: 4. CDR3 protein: CASSAGRIEQFF. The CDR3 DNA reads TGTGCCAGCAGCGCCGGGAGGATTGAGCAGTTCTTC.

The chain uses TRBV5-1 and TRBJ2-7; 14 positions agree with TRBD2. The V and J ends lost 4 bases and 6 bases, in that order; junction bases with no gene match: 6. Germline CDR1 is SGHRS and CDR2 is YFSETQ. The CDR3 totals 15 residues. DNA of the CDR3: TGCGCCAGCAGCGACCTGGGACTAGCGGGAGTCGAGCAGTACTTC. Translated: CASSDLGLAGVEQYF. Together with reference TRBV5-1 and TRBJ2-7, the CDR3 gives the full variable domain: KAGVTQTPRYLIKTRGQQVTLSCSPISGHRSVSWYQQTPGQGLQFLFEYFSETQRNKGNFPGRFSGRQFSNSRSEMNVSTLELGDSALYLCASSDLGLAGVEQYFGPGTRLTVT.

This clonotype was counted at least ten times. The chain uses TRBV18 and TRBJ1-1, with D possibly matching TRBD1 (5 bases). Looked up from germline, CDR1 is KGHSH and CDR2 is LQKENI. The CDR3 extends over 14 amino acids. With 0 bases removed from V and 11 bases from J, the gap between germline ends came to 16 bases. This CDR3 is CASSPPLRGGPAFF. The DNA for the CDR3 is TGTGCCAGCTCACCACCTCTGAGGGGCGGACCGGCTTTCTTT. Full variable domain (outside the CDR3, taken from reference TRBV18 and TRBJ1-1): NAGVMQNPRHLVRRRGQEARLRCSPMKGHSHVYWYRQLPEEGLKFMVYLQKENIIDESGMPKERFSAEFPKEGPSILRIQQVVRGDSAAYFCASSPPLRGGPAFFGQGTRLTVV.

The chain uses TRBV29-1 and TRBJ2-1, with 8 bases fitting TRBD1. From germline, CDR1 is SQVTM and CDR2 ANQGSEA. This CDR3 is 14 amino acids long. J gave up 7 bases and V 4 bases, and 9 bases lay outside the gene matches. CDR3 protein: CSVARTGMVNEQFF. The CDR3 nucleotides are TGCAGCGTTGCTCGGACAGGGATGGTGAATGAGCAGTTCTTC.

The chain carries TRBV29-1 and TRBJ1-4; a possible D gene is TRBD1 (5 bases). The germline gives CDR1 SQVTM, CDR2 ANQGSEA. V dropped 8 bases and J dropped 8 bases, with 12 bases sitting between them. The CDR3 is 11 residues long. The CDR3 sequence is CSPRVNEKLFF. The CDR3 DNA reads TGCAGCCCCAGGGTAAACGAAAAACTGTTTTTT.

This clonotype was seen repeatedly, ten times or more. The CDR3 sequence is CASSEFTTSNQPQHF. The CDR3 DNA reads TGTGCCAGCAGTGAATTCACGACCAGCAATCAGCCCCAGCATTTT. The chain links TRBV6-1 to TRBJ1-5; no definite D call. Trimming took 2 bases from V and 1 from J, leaving 9 bases between them. Per the germline V gene, CDR1 is MNHNS and CDR2 is SASEGT. The CDR3 length is 15 residues.

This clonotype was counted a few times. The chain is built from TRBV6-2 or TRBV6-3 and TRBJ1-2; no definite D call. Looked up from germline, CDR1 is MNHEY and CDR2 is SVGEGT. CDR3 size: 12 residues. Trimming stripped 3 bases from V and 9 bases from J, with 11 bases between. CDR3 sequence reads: CASSYPEESYTF. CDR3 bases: TGTGCCAGCAGTTATCCTGAGGAGAGCTACACCTTC.

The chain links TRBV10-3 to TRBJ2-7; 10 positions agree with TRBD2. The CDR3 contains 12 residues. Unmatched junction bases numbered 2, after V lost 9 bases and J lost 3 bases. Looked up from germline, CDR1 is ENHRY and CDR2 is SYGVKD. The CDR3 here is CAIGLADYEQYF. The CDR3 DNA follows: TGTGCCATTGGACTAGCGGACTACGAGCAGTACTTC.

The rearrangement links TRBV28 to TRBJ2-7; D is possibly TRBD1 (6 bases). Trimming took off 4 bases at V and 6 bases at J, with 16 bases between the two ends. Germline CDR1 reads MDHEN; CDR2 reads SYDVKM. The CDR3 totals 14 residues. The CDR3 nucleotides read TGTGCCAGCAGTTCCCTGGGGGCCCTGCTCGAGCAGTACTTC. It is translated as CASSSLGALLEQYF.

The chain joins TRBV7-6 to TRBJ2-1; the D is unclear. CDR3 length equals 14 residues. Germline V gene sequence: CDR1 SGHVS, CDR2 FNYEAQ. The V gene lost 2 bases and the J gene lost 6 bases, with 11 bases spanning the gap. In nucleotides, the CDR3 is TGTGCCAGCAGCTTATATTCCAAGCCCAATGAGCAGTTCTTC. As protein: CASSLYSKPNEQFF.